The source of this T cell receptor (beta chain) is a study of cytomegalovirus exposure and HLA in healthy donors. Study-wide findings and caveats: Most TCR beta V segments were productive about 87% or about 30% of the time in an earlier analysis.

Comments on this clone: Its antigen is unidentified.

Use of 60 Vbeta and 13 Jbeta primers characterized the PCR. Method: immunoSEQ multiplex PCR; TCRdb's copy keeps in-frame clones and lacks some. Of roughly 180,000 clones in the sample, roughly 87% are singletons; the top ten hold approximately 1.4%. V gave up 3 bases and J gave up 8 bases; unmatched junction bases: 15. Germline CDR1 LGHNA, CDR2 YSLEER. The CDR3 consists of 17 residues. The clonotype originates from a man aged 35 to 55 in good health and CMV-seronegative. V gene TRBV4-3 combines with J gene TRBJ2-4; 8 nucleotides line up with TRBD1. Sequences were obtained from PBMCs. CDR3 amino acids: CASSQVGTGQGEDIQYF. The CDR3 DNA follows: TGCGCCAGCAGCCAGGTGGGGACAGGCCAAGGGGAGGACATTCAGTACTTC.